This T cell receptor (beta chain) derives from a study of metastatic and nonmetastatic thyroid tumors. Study information: Blood and tumor or nodule tissue repertoires from malignant and benign thyroid patients were compared.

Ahead of thyroid surgery, no patient had received treatment of any kind. Trimming took off 6 bases at V and 8 bases at J, with 18 bases between the two ends. There are 14 residues in the CDR3. Looked up from germline, CDR1 is SGHRS and CDR2 is YFSETQ. A word on this clone: Its cognate antigen is unknown. Since the CDR3 does not end with the conserved phenylalanine or tryptophan, this likely comes from a read error.

In the original workflow: The study took CDR3 differences across clinicopathological groups and made a distant-metastasis classifier for papillary thyroid cancer from them. TCRdb reprocessed the PCR reads via MiXCR. The V and J calls and clone size come from TCRdb's table, not from the authors' own analysis. The sample records about 59,000 clones, roughly 17% being singletons. Study observations and caveats: Compared with benign nodules, malignant thyroid tumors were reported to have significantly higher TCR beta diversity in both blood and tumor.

Material: blood. This chain connects TRBV5-1 to TRBJ2-1; TRBD2 might be the D (7 bases). This receptor was obtained from a male donor with papillary thyroid cancer or a benign thyroid nodule (not recorded which). Some clones in this sample may be carry-over from other donors' samples. CDR3 loop: CASTFLGAGDEQFL. The CDR3 DNA follows: TGCGCCAGCACCTTTCTGGGGGCGGGAGATGAGCAGTTCCTC.